This T cell receptor beta chain was observed in a study of blood T cell repertoires in COVID-19. Overall study context: Spain, Italy and the United States supplied samples that represented acute and convalescent COVID-19.

Sequencing was performed with immunoSEQ multiplex PCR; in TCRdb, only in-frame clones are kept and a portion is missing. This sample has 150,000 to 200,000 clones; nearly 85% occur once, and the top ten carry 4.5% to 5.5%. The J segment lost 6 bases and the V segment lost 3 bases, leaving 5 bases of the junction unmatched. CDR3 length: 16 residues. From germline, CDR1 is SGDLS and CDR2 YYNGEE. V and J are TRBV9 and TRBJ2-2; 13 bases fit TRBD2. The origin of this receptor is a woman aged 30 to 39 with acute or convalescent COVID-19. Input material: peripheral blood. This chain's CDR3 is CASSARTSGSSGELFF. CDR3 bases: TGTGCCAGCAGCGCTAGGACTAGCGGGAGCTCCGGGGAGCTGTTTTTT.